This T cell receptor (beta chain) was sequenced in a study of T-cell memory formation after mild COVID-19. Study results and caveats: There were some responding clones in pre-infection memory, which suggested that cross-reactive memory had joined. A balance of CD4 and CD8 characterized clones contracting day 15 to 85, whereas later expanders leaned CD4+.

This clonotype came up many times. What it binds is unknown. TCRdb itself ran the 5' RACE reads through MiXCR, one entry per CDR3 protein. The repertoire holds under 450,000 distinct CDR3 sequences, with roughly 20% as singletons. The germline gives CDR1 SEHNR, CDR2 FQNEAQ (reference sequence). V gave up 5 bases and J gave up 7 bases, with 9 bases separating them. The CDR3 is 11 residues long. V gene TRBV7-9 combines with J gene TRBJ2-7; D remains ambiguous. What was sequenced was PBMCs or a T cell subset sorted from them (not recorded which). This TCR was recovered from a man between 18 and 35 years old who had mild COVID-19 (a few samples of this study predate the infection). Cell type and time point are not known. CDR3 amino acids: CASSRYREQYF. The CDR3 coding sequence is TGTGCCAGCAGCCGATACAGAGAGCAGTACTTC.